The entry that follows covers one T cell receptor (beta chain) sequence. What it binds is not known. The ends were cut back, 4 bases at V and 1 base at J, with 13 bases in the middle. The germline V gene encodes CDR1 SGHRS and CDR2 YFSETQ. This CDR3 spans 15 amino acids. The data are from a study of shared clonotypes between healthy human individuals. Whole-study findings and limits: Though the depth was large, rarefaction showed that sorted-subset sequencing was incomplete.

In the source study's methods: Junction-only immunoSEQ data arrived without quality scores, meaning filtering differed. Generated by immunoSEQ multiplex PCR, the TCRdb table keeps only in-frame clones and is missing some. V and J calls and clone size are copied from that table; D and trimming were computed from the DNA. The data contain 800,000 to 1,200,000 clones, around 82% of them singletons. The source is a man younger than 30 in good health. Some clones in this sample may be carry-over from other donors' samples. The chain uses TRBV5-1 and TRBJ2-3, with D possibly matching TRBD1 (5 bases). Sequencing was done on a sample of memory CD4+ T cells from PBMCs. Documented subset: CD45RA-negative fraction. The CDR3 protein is CASSPGHSGTDTQYF. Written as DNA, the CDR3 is TGCGCCAGCAGCCCCGGACACTCGGGCACAGATACGCAGTATTTT.